This T cell receptor (beta chain) appears in the sequencing data of a study of T cell repertoires in cytomegalovirus infection. Study details: Public TCR beta signatures were indicative of both CMV infection and a matching HLA type.

This clonotype was recorded many times. Its antigen is unknown. Germline V gene lookup returns CDR1 SGHTA and CDR2 FQGNSA. Trimming cost V 0 bases and J 4 bases; bases outside gene matches: 3. CDR3 length: 15 amino acids. TCRdb re-called the reads with MiXCR, one entry per CDR3 protein. The data hold some 300,000 distinct CDR3 sequences, with roughly 15% observed a single time. Study observations and caveats: Predominance within the ex vivo response was attributable to HLA-C-restricted CMV-specific TCR beta clonotypes.

Sequenced input: PBMCs. The gene calls are TRBV7-2 and TRBJ2-3; 8 bases are shared with TRBD2. The clonotype was recovered from a human donor in good health (CMV status not recorded). Some clones in this sample may be carry-over from other donors' samples. The CDR3: CASSLARGLADTQYF. CDR3 in DNA: TGTGCCAGCAGCTTAGCGCGGGGACTAGCAGATACGCAGTATTTT. The variable domain in full, with the rest retrieved from reference TRBV7-2 and TRBJ2-3, is GAGVSQSPSNKVTEKGKDVELRCDPISGHTALYWYRQSLGQGLEFLIYFQGNSAPDKSGLPSDRFSAERTGGSVSTLTIQRTQQEDSAVYLCASSLARGLADTQYFGPGTRLTVL.